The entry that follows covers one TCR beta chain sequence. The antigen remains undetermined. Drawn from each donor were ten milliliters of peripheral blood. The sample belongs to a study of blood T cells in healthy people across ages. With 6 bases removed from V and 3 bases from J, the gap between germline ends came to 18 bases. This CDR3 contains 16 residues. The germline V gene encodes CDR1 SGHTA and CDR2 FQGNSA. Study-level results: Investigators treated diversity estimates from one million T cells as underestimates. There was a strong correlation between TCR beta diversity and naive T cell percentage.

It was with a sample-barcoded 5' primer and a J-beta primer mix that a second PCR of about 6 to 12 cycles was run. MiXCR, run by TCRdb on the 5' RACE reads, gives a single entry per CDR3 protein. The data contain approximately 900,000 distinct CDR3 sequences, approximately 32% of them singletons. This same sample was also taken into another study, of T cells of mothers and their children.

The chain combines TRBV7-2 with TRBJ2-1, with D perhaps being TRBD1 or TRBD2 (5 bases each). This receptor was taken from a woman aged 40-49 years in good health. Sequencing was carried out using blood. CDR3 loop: CASRSGVGTLYNEQFF. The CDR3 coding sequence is TGTGCCAGCAGGAGTGGAGTTGGGACCCTCTACAATGAGCAGTTCTTC.